This entry features one TCR beta chain sequence. This CDR3 has 18 amino acids. From germline, CDR1 is KGHSH and CDR2 LQKENI. V gave up 6 bases and J gave up 6 bases; unmatched junction bases: 22. This entry belongs to a study of blood T cell repertoires in COVID-19. Study-level information: Sources were T cells, B-cell-depleted T cells, or PBMCs; the material itself was cDNA or gDNA.

In the authors' workflow: Amplification from reference gene primers served as the basis for estimated nucleated cell counts. Clones were read by immunoSEQ multiplex PCR, and TCRdb kept only the in-frame ones, dropping some. The V and J calls and clone size were taken over from that table, and D and trimming were inferred from the DNA. This sample has about 320,000 clones, with roughly nine tenths found just once. The age range of participants was about 18 to 90 years, with residence in about two dozen US areas. What the recovered Cohort 3 donors had was two negative PCRs, clearance, or symptom resolution.

The chain links TRBV18 to TRBJ1-1; 7 bases are shared with TRBD1. The receptor was derived from a man in his 60s who had recovered from COVID-19. Sample: PBMCs or T cells enriched from blood (not recorded which). Here the CDR3 reads CASSPRQGVVDNSAEAFF. The CDR3 DNA is TGTGCCAGCTCTCCGCGACAGGGTGTGGTCGACAATTCTGCTGAAGCTTTCTTT.